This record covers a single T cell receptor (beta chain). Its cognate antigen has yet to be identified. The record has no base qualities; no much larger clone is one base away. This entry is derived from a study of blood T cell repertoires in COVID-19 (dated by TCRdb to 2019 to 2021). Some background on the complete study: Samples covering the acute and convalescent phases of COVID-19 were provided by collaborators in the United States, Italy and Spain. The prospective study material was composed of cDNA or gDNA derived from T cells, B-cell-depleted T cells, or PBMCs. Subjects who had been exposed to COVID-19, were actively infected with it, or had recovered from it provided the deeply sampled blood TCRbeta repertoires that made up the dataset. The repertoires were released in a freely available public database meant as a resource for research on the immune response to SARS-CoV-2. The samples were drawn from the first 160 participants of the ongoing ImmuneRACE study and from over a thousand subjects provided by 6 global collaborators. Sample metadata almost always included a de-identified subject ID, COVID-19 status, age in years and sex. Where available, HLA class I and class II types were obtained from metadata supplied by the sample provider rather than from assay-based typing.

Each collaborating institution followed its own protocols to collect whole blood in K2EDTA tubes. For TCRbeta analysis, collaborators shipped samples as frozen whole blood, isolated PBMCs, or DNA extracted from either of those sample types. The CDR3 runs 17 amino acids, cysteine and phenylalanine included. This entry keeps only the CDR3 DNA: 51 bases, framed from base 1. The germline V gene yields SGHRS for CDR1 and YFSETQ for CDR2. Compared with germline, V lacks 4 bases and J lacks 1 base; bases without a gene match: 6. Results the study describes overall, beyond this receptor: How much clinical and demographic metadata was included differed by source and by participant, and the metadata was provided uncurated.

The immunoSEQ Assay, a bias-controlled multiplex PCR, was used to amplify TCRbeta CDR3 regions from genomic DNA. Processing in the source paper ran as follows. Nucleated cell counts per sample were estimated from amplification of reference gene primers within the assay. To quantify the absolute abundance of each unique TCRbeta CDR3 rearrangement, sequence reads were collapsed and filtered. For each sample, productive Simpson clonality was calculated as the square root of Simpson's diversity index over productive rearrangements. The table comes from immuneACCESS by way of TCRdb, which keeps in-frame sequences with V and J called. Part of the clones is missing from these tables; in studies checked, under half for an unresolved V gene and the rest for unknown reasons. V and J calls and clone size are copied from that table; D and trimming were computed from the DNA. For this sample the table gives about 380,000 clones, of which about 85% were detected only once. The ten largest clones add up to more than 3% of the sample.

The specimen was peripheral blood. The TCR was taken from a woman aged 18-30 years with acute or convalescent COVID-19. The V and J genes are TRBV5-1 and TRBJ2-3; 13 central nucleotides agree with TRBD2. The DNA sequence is TGCGCCAGCAGCAGAACTAGCGGGGGGGCCGGCACAGATACGCAGTATTTT. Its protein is CASSRTSGGAGTDTQYF.